The sample holds a few counts of the clone carrying this TCR beta chain. Via MiXCR, TCRdb re-called the 5' RACE reads, giving one row per CDR3 protein. The data show hundreds of thousands of distinct CDR3 sequences, with roughly 20% seen just once and over 10% held by the top ten. V was trimmed by 7 bases and J by 3 bases, leaving 13 bases between them. The CDR3 is 14 residues long. Per the germline V gene, CDR1 is SGHTA and CDR2 is FQGNSA. The data were obtained in a study of identical twins. This same sample was also taken into another study, of T cells expressing NK-cell markers.

This TCR was sampled from a woman between 18 and 30 years old in good health. The chain has TRBV7-2 and TRBJ1-5; no clear D. Sequenced material: PBMCs. CDR3 loop: CASNHVGSNQPQHF. DNA for the CDR3: TGTGCCAGCAACCATGTGGGGTCCAATCAGCCCCAGCATTTT.